This record concerns one T cell receptor (beta chain) sequence. What this receptor recognizes is not known. The record has no base qualities; no much larger clone is one base away. These data belong to a study of blood T cell repertoires in COVID-19 (TCRdb year 2020). The study in broad terms: Samples from collaborators originated in the United States, Italy and Spain and spanned both the acute and convalescent phases of COVID-19. HLA class I and class II types, where available, came from metadata supplied by the sample provider rather than from assay-based typing. The material from the prospective study consisted of cDNA or gDNA derived from T cells, B-cell-depleted T cells, or PBMCs. The sample metadata nearly always contained a de-identified subject ID, COVID-19 status, age in years and sex. Samples came from the ongoing ImmuneRACE study (first 160 participants) plus 1,254 subjects from 6 global collaborators. The repertoires were released in a freely available public database meant as a resource for research on the immune response to SARS-CoV-2. Deeply sampled blood TCRbeta repertoires from subjects exposed to, actively infected with, or recovered from COVID-19 were included in the dataset. The paper as a whole reports these results and caveats: The quantity of clinical and demographic metadata differed by source and by participant and was supplied without curation.

TCRbeta CDR3 regions were amplified from genomic DNA using the immunoSEQ Assay, a bias-controlled multiplex PCR. The study's own analysis went as follows. The number of nucleated cells in each sample was estimated by amplification of reference gene primers within the assay. Sequence reads were collapsed and filtered to measure the absolute abundance of every unique TCRbeta CDR3 rearrangement. For each sample, productive Simpson clonality was calculated as the square root of Simpson's diversity index across productive rearrangements. Drawn from immuneACCESS, this table holds only the in-frame rearrangements with V and J called that TCRdb kept. Clones are partly lost; checked studies trace under half to an unresolved V gene and leave the rest unexplained. That table is the source of V, J and clone size, and D and trimming were worked out from the DNA. Present in this sample are about 250,000 clones, roughly 82% of which were seen just once. 4% to 5% of the sample goes to the ten largest clones.

Collaborating institutions collected whole blood in K2EDTA tubes following their own protocols. For TCRbeta analysis, collaborators shipped samples as frozen whole blood, isolated PBMCs, or DNA extracted from either of those sample types. CDR1 and CDR2 are read off the germline V gene as SGHTA and FQGNSA. Taken from cysteine to phenylalanine, the CDR3 has 15 residues. Only CDR3 DNA is held: 45 bases, read in frame from base 1. Trimming removed 0 bases from V and 4 bases from J; the gene matches leave 3 bases unexplained. This receptor chain uses TRBV7-2 and TRBJ2-1; 7 bases in the junction line up with TRBD2. The clonotype originates from a woman between 65 and 79 years old with acute or convalescent COVID-19. Input material: peripheral blood. The nucleotide sequence is TGTGCCAGCAGCTTAGCTAGCGGGTTTTACAATGAGCAGTTCTTC. Translation gives CASSLASGFYNEQFF.